This T cell receptor beta chain is drawn from a study of control samples from healthy donors and cancer patients. Sequencing used immunoSEQ multiplex PCR; TCRdb keeps in-frame clones, though not all of them. The sample yields 98,000 or so clones, around 90% seen once. Germline V gene lookup returns CDR1 SGDLS and CDR2 YYNGEE. V lost 4 bases to trimming and J lost 8 bases, with 22 bases between them. The CDR3 contains 15 residues. The sequence derives from a woman in her 70s in good health. The specimen was blood. The chain links TRBV9 to TRBJ2-7; either TRBD1 or TRBD2 may fit D (5 bases each). CDR3 amino acids: CASSPGTVLVPQQYF. CDR3 coding DNA: TGTGCCAGCAGCCCAGGGACCGTCTTGGTCCCGCAGCAGTACTTC.